One sample yielded the 27 T cell receptor beta chains listed below, sequenced in a study of T cell responses to AZD1222 COVID-19 vaccine. Profiling relied on immunoSEQ multiplex PCR, and the TCRdb table lists in-frame clones only, not all of them. The data contain some 140,000 clones, 91% of them singletons. Sequences were derived from peripheral blood, sampled 28 days after the second AZD1222 dose. Receptors were obtained from an adult who received the AZD1222 COVID-19 vaccine.

This clone was observed a handful of times. The V and J genes are TRBV30 and TRBJ1-5; TRBD1 might be the D (5 bases). The V end was cut by 2 bases, the J end by 2 bases, with 16 bases between. This CDR3 contains 16 residues. Germline V gene sequence: CDR1 GTSNPN, CDR2 SVGIG (reference sequence). CDR3 sequence (DNA): TGTGCCTGGAGTATTCGGGCCGAAGGGGGCAATCAGCCCCAGCATTTT. It is translated as CAWSIRAEGGNQPQHF.

The rearrangement links TRBV4-2 to TRBJ2-1; 12 nucleotides agree with TRBD2. The CDR3 sequence is 16 residues long. V gave up 4 bases and J gave up 7 bases; unmatched junction bases: 8. From germline, CDR1 is LGHNA and CDR2 YNFKEQ. CDR3 DNA sequence: TGTGCCAGCAGCCTTCTACTAGCGGGGGGAAGGAATGAGCAGTTCTTC. Protein product: CASSLLLAGGRNEQFF.

The chain is built from TRBV30 and TRBJ1-1; D uncertain. Germline-derived CDR1 and CDR2 are GTSNPN and SVGIG (reference sequence). The ends were cut back, 4 bases at V and 5 bases at J, with 11 bases in the middle. This CDR3 spans 12 amino acids. CDR3 loop: CAWNLPTTEAFF. In DNA form, the CDR3 reads TGTGCCTGGAACCTCCCGACAACTGAAGCTTTCTTT. Looking up the rest from reference TRBV30 and TRBJ1-1 gives the full variable domain: SQTIHQWPATLVQPVGSPLSLECTVEGTSNPNLYWYRQAAGRGLQLLFYSVGIGQISSEVPQNLSASRPQDRQFILSSKKLLLSDSGFYLCAWNLPTTEAFFGQGTRLTVV.

The V gene is TRBV6-5, the J gene TRBJ1-1; D is undetermined. Trimming shortened V by 8 bases and J by 3 bases, and 16 bases separated the two germline ends. This CDR3 has 14 amino acids. Looked up from germline, CDR1 is MNHEY and CDR2 is SVGAGI. The CDR3 nucleotides are TGTGCCAGCCTCGCCAGTCACCGGGACACTGAAGCTTTCTTT. Its translation: CASLASHRDTEAFF.

This chain links TRBV6-5 with TRBJ1-4; D remains unclear. Deletions cut 4 bases from V and 2 bases from J, with 8 bases between. The CDR3 sequence is 14 residues long. Looked up from germline, CDR1 is MNHEY and CDR2 is SVGAGI. The DNA of the CDR3 is TGTGCCAGCAGTTTGGGCCGCACTAATGAAAAACTGTTTTTT. It yields the protein CASSLGRTNEKLFF.

The V call is TRBV30, the J call TRBJ2-7, with 7 bases identical to TRBD2. V trimming: 5 bases; J trimming: 3 bases; junction bases outside the gene matches: 4. Germline V gene sequence: CDR1 GTSNPN, CDR2 SVGIG (reference sequence). The CDR3 is 12 amino acids. The CDR3 loop is CAWGGGSYEQYF. Written as DNA, the CDR3 is TGTGCCTGGGGGGGAGGGAGCTACGAGCAGTACTTC.

CDR3 amino acids: CAWSVAHPVAQYF. CDR3 nucleotides: TGTGCCTGGAGTGTGGCGCACCCAGTGGCGCAGTATTTT. V and J are TRBV30 and TRBJ2-3; D call uncertain. The germline V gene encodes CDR1 GTSNPN and CDR2 SVGIG (reference sequence). V was pared by 0 bases and J by 10 bases, with 14 bases between. This CDR3 has 13 amino acids.

The chain is built from TRBV7-9 and TRBJ1-6, with D possibly matching TRBD1 (5 bases). Germline V lookup: CDR1 SEHNR, CDR2 FQNEAQ (reference sequence). V was pared by 0 bases and J by 6 bases, with 15 bases between. This CDR3 spans 17 amino acids. The CDR3 protein is CASSLAWEGLSNSPLHF. The CDR3 region has the DNA TGTGCCAGCAGCTTAGCCTGGGAGGGGTTGAGTAATTCACCCCTCCACTTT.

This sequence joins TRBV12-5 and TRBJ1-5; D is possibly TRBD1 (6 bases). The germline V and J ends were trimmed by 4 bases and 1 base, with 17 bases remaining between them. The CDR3 loop spans 17 amino acids. Germline CDR1 LGHNT, CDR2 FRNRAP. The CDR3 DNA reads as TGTGCTAGTGGTTCCACAACTACAGGGATGAGCAATCAGCCCCAGCATTTT. It yields the protein CASGSTTTGMSNQPQHF.

The chain has TRBV14 and TRBJ2-5, with no clear D. CDR1 SGHDN and CDR2 FVKESK come from the germline V gene. V shed 0 bases and J shed 5 bases, with 10 bases lying between them. The length of the CDR3 is 14 residues. The CDR3 region has the DNA TGTGCCAGCAGCCAAGATTTCGGCGAGGAGACCCAGTACTTC. Translating it yields CASSQDFGEETQYF.

The genes are TRBV11-3 and TRBJ1-6; 12 positions agree with TRBD1. This CDR3 contains 15 residues. The ends lost 6 bases at V and 9 bases at J; junction bases unmatched: 6. Per germline, CDR1 SGHNT and CDR2 YENEEA. The DNA of the CDR3 is TGTGCCAGCAGGGGGACAGGGGGCGTATCTTCACCCCTCCACTTT. Amino acids: CASRGTGGVSSPLHF. The full variable domain, its missing parts supplied by reference TRBV11-3 and TRBJ1-6, is EAGVVQSPRYKIIEKKQPVAFWCNPISGHNTLYWYLQNLGQGPELLIRYENEEAVDDSQLPKDRFSAERLKGVDSTLKIQPAELGDSAVYLCASRGTGGVSSPLHFGNGTRLTVT.

The table lists this clone with a count of one. This chain uses TRBV5-5 with TRBJ2-5, with 11 bases that match TRBD2. V shed 2 bases, J shed 5 bases, and the junction held 8 bases outside the gene matches. Germline values: CDR1 SGHKS, CDR2 YYEKEE (reference sequence). This CDR3 is built from 16 residues. CDR3 region: CASSFKGTSGGETQYF. The CDR3 DNA reads TGTGCCAGCAGCTTCAAGGGAACTAGCGGGGGTGAGACCCAGTACTTC. Supplemented by reference TRBV5-5 and TRBJ2-5, the full variable domain reads DAGVTQSPTHLIKTRGQQVTLRCSPISGHKSVSWYQQVLGQGPQFIFQYYEKEERGRGNFPDRFSARQFPNYSSELNVNALLLGDSALYLCASSFKGTSGGETQYFGPGTRLLVL.

This chain links TRBV12-5 with TRBJ2-3; 10 bases fit TRBD2. V shed 4 bases and J 2 bases; nucleotides not matched to a gene: 9. Germline V gives CDR1 LGHNT, CDR2 FRNRAP. This CDR3 contains 17 residues. CDR3 residues: CASGSGLTSGFTDTQYF. The CDR3 nucleotides read TGTGCTAGTGGTTCCGGTTTGACTAGCGGGTTCACAGATACGCAGTATTTT.

The rearrangement uses TRBV10-3 and TRBJ1-2, with TRBD1 identical over 7 bases. The length of the CDR3 is 14 residues. Germline trimming cut 2 bases from V and 3 bases from J; bases unmatched to any gene: 3. The germline gives CDR1 ENHRY, CDR2 SYGVKD. The CDR3 sequence: CAISEKQGDYGYTF. The DNA of the CDR3 is TGTGCCATCAGTGAGAAGCAGGGGGACTATGGCTACACCTTC.

The chain is built from TRBV11-1 and TRBJ1-2; D remains unclear. The CDR3 is 14 amino acids. Germline V gene data show CDR1 as SGHAT and CDR2 as FQDESV (reference sequence). Trimming shortened V by 4 bases and J by 4 bases, and 13 bases separated the two germline ends. The CDR3 protein is CASSSPQDPYGYTF. For the CDR3, the DNA is TGTGCCAGCAGCTCCCCTCAGGATCCCTATGGCTACACCTTC.

The chain employs TRBV19 and TRBJ1-4, with unresolved D. V lost 1 base and J 6 bases, leaving 9 bases between the germline ends. Germline CDR1 is LNHDA and CDR2 is SQIVND (reference sequence). The CDR3 sequence is 14 residues long. CDR3 DNA: TGTGCCAGTAGTATAGCCAGCCTAGATGAAAAACTGTTTTTT. Translation gives CASSIASLDEKLFF.

This chain links TRBV4-2 with TRBJ2-7; no clear D gene. V was pared by 2 bases and J by 5 bases, with 13 bases between. CDR3 length: 14 residues. CDR1 and CDR2 (germline): LGHNA, YNFKEQ. The CDR3 region is CASSQLRIDHEQYF. For the CDR3, the DNA is TGTGCCAGCAGCCAATTGAGAATCGACCACGAGCAGTACTTC.

The chain uses TRBV7-2 and TRBJ2-1; 7 positions match TRBD2. The CDR3 sequence is 16 residues long. Trimming removed 2 bases from V and 9 bases from J; junction bases left unmatched: 13. Germline loops: CDR1 SGHTA, CDR2 FQGNSA. Here the CDR3 DNA reads TGTGCCAGCAGCTTAAATGGTGCGGGAGTAAGGACTGAGCAGTTCTTC. It translates to CASSLNGAGVRTEQFF.

The chain combines TRBV11-3 with TRBJ2-5; D gene ambiguous. Germline V gives CDR1 SGHNT, CDR2 YENEEA. With 0 bases removed from V and 5 bases from J, the gap between germline ends came to 4 bases. This CDR3 has 12 residues. Here the CDR3 DNA reads TGTGCCAGCAGCTTAGATCAGGAGACCCAGTACTTC. This sequence encodes CASSLDQETQYF.

The chain employs TRBV6-5 and TRBJ2-7; D is possibly TRBD2 (5 bases). The V end lost 5 bases, the J end lost 0 bases, and 11 bases lay between the germline ends. The CDR3 extends over 14 amino acids. Germline V CDR1 and CDR2: MNHEY, SVGAGI. Here the CDR3 DNA reads TGTGCCAGCAGTCCCGGACGGGGCTCCTACGAGCAGTACGTC. Amino acids: CASSPGRGSYEQYV.

This chain uses TRBV27 with TRBJ1-4; tentatively, D is TRBD1 (5 bases). Germline-derived CDR1 and CDR2 are MNHEY and SMNVEV (reference sequence). This CDR3 has 14 residues. V gave up 4 bases and J gave up 4 bases, with 10 bases separating them. The CDR3 coding sequence is TGTGCCAGCAGTTGGGGGGTGGGTAATGAAAAACTGTTTTTT. It translates to CASSWGVGNEKLFF.

This chain joins TRBV6-5 and TRBJ1-2; D call uncertain. V lost 10 bases to trimming and J lost 3 bases, with 18 bases between them. The CDR3 extends over 14 amino acids. In germline, CDR1 is MNHEY, CDR2 SVGAGI. CDR3 residues: CATRVPGGYYGYTF. DNA of the CDR3: TGTGCCACCCGCGTCCCGGGAGGGTACTATGGCTACACCTTC.

The V call is TRBV29-1, the J call TRBJ1-1; D uncertain. Deletions cut 4 bases from V and 3 bases from J, with 27 bases between. The CDR3 runs 18 residues. Germline V gene sequence: CDR1 SQVTM, CDR2 ANQGSEA. CDR3 bases: TGCAGCGTTGGAAACCCCGTTATGGATATCGGCGGGGACACTGAAGCTTTCTTT. Its translation: CSVGNPVMDIGGDTEAFF.

This chain joins TRBV6-5 and TRBJ1-1; 8 bases agree with TRBD1. The J segment lost 4 bases and the V segment lost 6 bases, leaving 4 bases of the junction unmatched. This CDR3 has 13 amino acids. Germline loops: CDR1 MNHEY, CDR2 SVGAGI. The CDR3 DNA reads as TGTGCCAGCAGGGATACAGGGGGCACTGAAGCTTTCTTT. It translates to CASRDTGGTEAFF.

The chain couples TRBV10-2 to TRBJ2-1; 8 bases agree with TRBD2. V trimming: 0 bases; J trimming: 9 bases; junction bases outside the gene matches: 13. CDR3 length equals 17 residues. CDR1 is WSHSY, CDR2 SAAADI, per germline. CDR3 protein: CASSESKGIAGPSEQFF. CDR3 DNA: TGCGCCAGCAGTGAGTCGAAGGGGATAGCGGGACCCAGTGAGCAGTTCTTC.

The chain has TRBV15 and TRBJ2-2; no reliable D call. Germline V lookup: CDR1 LNHNV, CDR2 YYDKDF (reference sequence). This CDR3 is built from 14 residues. Trimming removed 0 bases from V and 5 bases from J, with 7 bases in between. The CDR3 nucleotides read TGTGCCACCAGCAGAGATCCGGAAACCGGGGAGCTGTTTTTT. This gives the protein CATSRDPETGELFF.

This clone appeared many times. This chain connects TRBV12-5 to TRBJ1-1; 9 nucleotides agree with TRBD1. J gave up 4 bases and V 6 bases, and 3 bases lay outside the gene matches. Germline CDR1 reads LGHNT; CDR2 reads FRNRAP. The CDR3 spans 13 residues. The CDR3 DNA is TGTGCTAGTGGGATGACAGGGGGCACTGAAGCTTTCTTT. Translating it yields CASGMTGGTEAFF.